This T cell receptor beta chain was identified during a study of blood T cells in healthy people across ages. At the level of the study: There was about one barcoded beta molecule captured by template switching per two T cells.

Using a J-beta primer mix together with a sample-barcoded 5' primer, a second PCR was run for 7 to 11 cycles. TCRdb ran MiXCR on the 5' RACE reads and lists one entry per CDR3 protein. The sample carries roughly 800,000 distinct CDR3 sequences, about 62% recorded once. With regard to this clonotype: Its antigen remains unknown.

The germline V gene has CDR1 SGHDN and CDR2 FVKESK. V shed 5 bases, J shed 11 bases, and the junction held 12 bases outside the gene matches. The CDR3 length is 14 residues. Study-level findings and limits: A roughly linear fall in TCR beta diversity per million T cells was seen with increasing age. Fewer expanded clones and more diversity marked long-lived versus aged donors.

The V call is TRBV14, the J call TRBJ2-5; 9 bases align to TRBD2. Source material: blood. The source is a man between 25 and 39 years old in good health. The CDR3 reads CASSSWGLAYEQYF. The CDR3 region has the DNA TGTGCCAGCAGCTCCTGGGGACTAGCATATGAGCAGTACTTC.